The 10 T cell receptor beta chains below all came from one sample that was sequenced in a study of tumor-infiltrating lymphocytes in primary liver carcinoma. Using a constant-region primer together with ProtoScript II reverse transcriptase, TCR beta cDNA was made from around 500 ng of total RNA. What produced the TCR beta libraries was three nested multiplex PCR rounds using slightly modified ARM-PCR. Use of TRBV1-TRBV30 forward primers with a C-beta reverse primer characterized the first two PCR rounds, which lasted approximately 11 cycles each. TCRdb reprocessed the multiplex PCR reads via MiXCR and lists one record per CDR3 protein. The sample lists approximately 330,000 distinct CDR3 sequences; approximately 64% were seen once. The source of the blood RNA was unsorted whole blood, and germline DNA was extracted as well. Sequenced: peripheral blood. Receptors originate from a man in his forties with primary liver carcinoma and hepatitis B virus infection.

Comment on this clonotype: It may be a read error: a sequence one base away is much more abundant. The chain links TRBV10-3 to TRBJ2-7; D is ambiguous. CDR1 is ENHRY, CDR2 SYGVKD, per germline. Deletions cut 3 bases from V and 6 bases from J, with 9 bases between. The length of the CDR3 is 12 residues. The CDR3 nucleotides read TGTGCCATCAGTGACTCTGGCGTCGAGCAGTACTTC. It translates to CAISDSGVEQYF.

The chain combines TRBV6-1 with TRBJ2-1; tentative D call: TRBD1 (6 bases). The CDR3 has 14 residues. The germline CDR1 and CDR2 sequences are MNHNS and SASEGT. V dropped 9 bases and J dropped 2 bases, with 14 bases sitting between them. CDR3 sequence reads: CASKAGAAYNEQFF. The CDR3 DNA is TGTGCCAGTAAGGCAGGGGCCGCCTACAATGAGCAGTTCTTC.

To note about this clonotype: Likely a read error: the CDR3 ends without its conserved phenylalanine or tryptophan. This chain connects TRBV11-2 to TRBJ2-1; 14 nucleotides line up with TRBD2. Germline V gene lookup returns CDR1 SGHAT and CDR2 FQNNGV. CDR3 length equals 16 residues. The CDR3 nucleotides are TGTGCCAGTAGCTCTCCCGGGACTAGCGGGAGAAATGAGCAGTTCTAC. This encodes CASSSPGTSGRNEQFY.

The sample holds many counts of this clonotype. The rearrangement joins TRBV29-1 to TRBJ2-6; D is uncertain. The V end was cut by 4 bases, the J end by 2 bases, with 12 bases between. Germline lookup yields CDR1 SQVTM and CDR2 ANQGSEA. The CDR3 length is 15 residues. CDR3 amino acids: CSVAQVDAGANVLTF. DNA of the CDR3: TGCAGCGTTGCCCAAGTAGATGCTGGGGCCAACGTCCTGACTTTC.

This clonotype appeared once. This may be a read error, as it is one base from a much larger clone. The chain couples TRBV5-1 to TRBJ2-7, with D perhaps matching TRBD2 (6 bases). The germline gives CDR1 SGHRS, CDR2 YFSETQ. The CDR3 spans 17 residues. V dropped 0 bases and J dropped 6 bases, with 22 bases sitting between them. The chain's CDR3 is CASSLGTIGPFSLEQYF. Written as DNA, the CDR3 is TGCGCCAGCAGCTTGGGGACTATCGGCCCCTTCTCGCTCGAGCAGTACTTC.

Turning to this clonotype: Its ends do not fully match the called genes, so a read error is possible. This CDR3 reads CASSPKRQSYGYTF. Written as DNA, the CDR3 is TGTGCGAGCAGCCCCAAGAGACAGTCCTATGGCTACACCTTC. The chain uses TRBV11-2 and TRBJ1-2; TRBD1 is a possible D gene (5 bases). Germline loops: CDR1 SGHAT, CDR2 FQNNGV. The CDR3 spans 14 residues.

This chain links TRBV5-5 with TRBJ2-7; D might be TRBD1 (5 bases). Germline V lookup: CDR1 SGHKS, CDR2 YYEKEE (reference sequence). Trimming pared 2 bases from V and 5 bases from J, leaving 14 bases between. The CDR3 contains 14 residues. This CDR3 reads CASSFGPGSNEQYF. The CDR3 coding sequence is TGTGCCAGCAGCTTCGGCCCAGGGTCAAACGAGCAGTACTTC. Full variable domain (remainder filled in from reference TRBV5-5 and TRBJ2-7): DAGVTQSPTHLIKTRGQQVTLRCSPISGHKSVSWYQQVLGQGPQFIFQYYEKEERGRGNFPDRFSARQFPNYSSELNVNALLLGDSALYLCASSFGPGSNEQYFGPGTRLTVT.

A note on this clonotype: A read error may be the cause here, since a much bigger clone is one base away. J is TRBJ2-7 and V is TRBV6-6; D unresolved. Germline-derived CDR1 and CDR2 are MNHNY and SVGAGI (reference sequence). Between the trimmed V and J ends, which lost 1 base and 2 bases, there was a span of 15 bases. CDR3 size: 16 residues. The CDR3 DNA reads TGTGCCAGCAGTTACTTGACGCCTTGGGAAACCTACGAGCAGTACTTC. The encoded protein is CASSYLTPWETYEQYF.

This clonotype came up many times. The V gene is TRBV11-3, the J gene TRBJ2-7; 9 bases map to TRBD1. V lost 4 bases, J lost 5 bases, and 9 bases stayed unmatched. The germline gives CDR1 SGHNT, CDR2 YENEEA. The CDR3 length is 15 residues. The CDR3 sequence is CASSSTGQGGDEQYF. Here the CDR3 DNA reads TGTGCCAGCAGCTCGACGGGACAGGGTGGGGACGAGCAGTACTTC.

This clonotype showed up just once. At one of its ends the junction is not consistent with the germline gene, which may arise from a read error. The chain couples TRBV7-9 to TRBJ2-3, with 10 bases that match TRBD2. This CDR3 contains 17 residues. Germline loops: CDR1 SEHNR, CDR2 FQNEAQ (reference sequence). In DNA form, the CDR3 reads TGTGCCAGCAGCTTAGCCCGACTAGCGGGCAACACAGATACGCAGTATTTC. Protein sequence: CASSLARLAGNTDTQYF.